One and the same sample provided the 20 T cell receptor beta chains below, sequenced in a study of blood T cell repertoires in COVID-19. Generated by immunoSEQ multiplex PCR, the TCRdb table keeps only in-frame clones and is missing some. The data hold roughly 90,000 clones, with more than 65% observed a single time. Input material: peripheral blood. All receptors come from a human donor in a cohort sampled during active COVID-19.

The V call is TRBV11-1, the J call TRBJ2-5; TRBD2 matches 9 bases. CDR1 and CDR2 from the germline V gene are SGHAT and FQDESV (reference sequence). The CDR3 runs to 16 residues. V trimming: 3 bases; J trimming: 2 bases; junction bases outside the gene matches: 7. Written as DNA, the CDR3 is TGTGCCAGCAGCTTCACGAGCGGGGGGTGGCAAGAGACCCAGTACTTC. It is translated as CASSFTSGGWQETQYF.

CDR3 in amino acids: CASKARGRETQYF. For the CDR3, the DNA is TGTGCCAGCAAGGCCAGGGGAAGGGAGACCCAGTACTTC. The genes are TRBV6-6 and TRBJ2-5; possible D gene TRBD1, 6 bases. This CDR3 spans 13 amino acids. Trimming took off 7 bases at V and 5 bases at J, with 14 bases between the two ends. In germline, CDR1 is MNHNY, CDR2 SVGAGI (reference sequence).

V is TRBV5-1 and J is TRBJ1-1, with 9 bases lining up with TRBD1. This CDR3 spans 14 amino acids. Losses at the gene ends were 4 bases for V and 0 bases for J; bases not matched to a gene: 1. From germline, CDR1 is SGHRS and CDR2 YFSETQ. The CDR3 loop is CASSRQGVNTEAFF. In DNA, the CDR3 is TGCGCCAGCAGCCGACAGGGGGTGAACACTGAAGCTTTCTTT.

The chain is built from TRBV7-8 and TRBJ2-5; a weak D match, TRBD1 (7 bases). Looked up from germline, CDR1 is SGHVS and CDR2 is FQNEAQ. The CDR3 is made up of 16 amino acids. Between the trimmed V and J ends, which lost 1 base and 4 bases, there was a span of 16 bases. The CDR3 DNA sequence: TGTGCCAGCAGCTTAGTTATGGGCAGGGGGGCAGAGACCCAGTACTTC. Its protein is CASSLVMGRGAETQYF. The whole variable domain, filled in from reference TRBV7-8 and TRBJ2-5, reads GAGVSQSPRYKVAKRGQDVALRCDPISGHVSLFWYQQALGQGPEFLTYFQNEAQLDKSGLPSDRFFAERPEGSVSTLKIQRTQQEDSAVYLCASSLVMGRGAETQYFGPGTRLLVL.

This clone turned up a few times. The chain is built from TRBV19 and TRBJ2-7, with 7 bases aligning to TRBD1. The CDR3 spans 15 residues. Germline V lookup: CDR1 LNHDA, CDR2 SQIVND (reference sequence). The J segment lost 0 bases and the V segment lost 6 bases, leaving 8 bases of the junction unmatched. CDR3 coding DNA: TGTGCCAGTAGAAACACCGGGACAGCCTCCTACGAGCAGTACTTC. It specifies CASRNTGTASYEQYF.

This clone was recorded once. V and J are TRBV12-3 or TRBV12-4 and TRBJ1-1; D is unclear. The CDR3 is made up of 12 amino acids. V lost 3 bases and J lost 11, with 13 bases in between. The CDR3 protein is CASSFRGLRAFF. The CDR3 DNA follows: TGTGCCAGCAGTTTCCGAGGCCTACGGGCTTTCTTT.

V usage is TRBV2 and J usage is TRBJ2-1; TRBD2 agrees at 7 bases. This CDR3 is 14 amino acids long. The ends lost 7 bases at V and 8 bases at J; junction bases unmatched: 11. Germline V gives CDR1 SNHLY, CDR2 FYNNEI. CDR3 in amino acids: CASKSGDYQHEQFF. Written as DNA, the CDR3 is TGTGCCAGCAAATCGGGGGACTACCAACATGAGCAGTTCTTC.

The V and J genes are TRBV6-4 and TRBJ1-2; the D gene is possibly TRBD1 (6 bases). The CDR3 runs to 15 residues. V lost 3 bases to trimming and J lost 8 bases, with 19 bases between them. Germline V gene sequence: CDR1 MRHNA, CDR2 SNTAGT. CDR3 nucleotide sequence: TGTGCCAGCAGTGAATCTCCCGGGACACCCCCAGGCTACACCTTC. It specifies CASSESPGTPPGYTF.

The chain couples TRBV5-1 to TRBJ2-1; 11 nucleotides line up with TRBD2. J was trimmed by 10 bases and V by 4 bases; bases with no gene match: 7. In germline, CDR1 is SGHRS, CDR2 YFSETQ. This CDR3 comprises 14 residues. In DNA, the CDR3 is TGCGCCAGCAGCCCAACTAGCGGGGGAGGCGAGCAGTTCTTC. Protein: CASSPTSGGGEQFF.

This chain connects TRBV2 to TRBJ2-2; D is possibly TRBD2 (5 bases). The CDR3 runs 13 residues. Trimming shortened V by 7 bases and J by 4 bases, and 10 bases separated the two germline ends. Germline CDR1 SNHLY, CDR2 FYNNEI. The CDR3 is CASKTTPTGELFF. For the CDR3, the DNA is TGTGCCAGCAAGACTACGCCCACCGGGGAGCTGTTTTTT.

This chain joins TRBV3-1 (or the pseudogene TRBV3-2) and TRBJ1-1; no clear D. V was cut by 0 bases and J by 7 bases, with 12 bases left in between. Germline V gives CDR1 LGHDT, CDR2 YNNKEL (reference sequence). The CDR3 consists of 14 residues. CDR3 coding DNA: TGTGCCAGCAGCCAAGAGGGAGGAATCGGTGAAGCTTTCTTT. This gives the protein CASSQEGGIGEAFF.

V is TRBV5-1 and J is TRBJ1-6; D remains ambiguous. Trimming stripped 4 bases from V and 5 bases from J, with 22 bases between. This CDR3 has 18 amino acids. The germline V gene has CDR1 SGHRS and CDR2 YFSETQ. This CDR3 reads CASSTRPQVTNDNSPLHF. The CDR3 DNA sequence: TGCGCCAGCAGCACGCGGCCCCAAGTTACTAACGATAATTCACCCCTCCACTTT.

This clone has more than one count but fewer than ten. This chain joins TRBV4-2 and TRBJ2-7; 14 bases match TRBD2. The trim removed 2 bases at V and 5 bases at J, leaving 5 bases unmatched. Germline CDR1 and CDR2: LGHNA and YNFKEQ. The CDR3 is 16 residues long. The CDR3 sequence is CASSQPGTSGSDEQYF. The CDR3 DNA follows: TGTGCCAGCAGCCAACCTGGGACTAGCGGGAGTGACGAGCAGTACTTC.

V gene TRBV9 combines with J gene TRBJ1-1; D not certain. Germline V gene data show CDR1 as SGDLS and CDR2 as YYNGEE. The CDR3 totals 12 residues. V gave up 4 bases and J gave up 8 bases, with 12 bases separating them. CDR3 nucleotide sequence: TGTGCCAGCAGCCCGGGTGGAATGGAAGCTTTCTTT. This translates into CASSPGGMEAFF.

The chain has TRBV28 and TRBJ1-2, with 8 bases identical to TRBD1. Germline loops: CDR1 MDHEN, CDR2 SYDVKM. The J segment lost 0 bases and the V segment lost 2 bases, leaving 2 bases of the junction unmatched. The CDR3 has 15 amino acids. The CDR3 spells CASSLGQGTNYGYTF. Here the CDR3 DNA reads TGTGCCAGCAGTTTAGGACAGGGAACTAACTATGGCTACACCTTC.

This chain connects TRBV4-1 to TRBJ2-3, with D perhaps matching TRBD2 (5 bases). V lost 0 bases and J lost 4, with 11 bases in between. The CDR3 has 15 residues. Germline V gene lookup returns CDR1 MGHRA and CDR2 YSYEKL. The CDR3 sequence is CASSQDWRAADTQYF. In DNA form, the CDR3 reads TGCGCCAGCAGCCAAGATTGGCGAGCGGCAGATACGCAGTATTTT.

The chain has TRBV7-9 and TRBJ2-2; D possibly corresponds to TRBD2 (5 bases). The CDR3 has 14 amino acids. Trimming removed 5 bases at V and 0 bases at J, with 7 bases between. Per germline, CDR1 SEHNR and CDR2 FQNEAQ (reference sequence). CDR3 coding DNA: TGTGCCAGCAGCCCGAGGGCGAACACCGGGGAGCTGTTTTTT. As protein: CASSPRANTGELFF. Combining the CDR3 with reference TRBV7-9 and TRBJ2-2 gives the whole variable domain DTGVSQNPRHKITKRGQNVTFRCDPISEHNRLYWYRQTLGQGPEFLTYFQNEAQLEKSRLLSDRFSAERPKGSFSTLEIQRTEQGDSAMYLCASSPRANTGELFFGEGSRLTVL.

The V and J genes are TRBV13 and TRBJ1-1; D is possibly TRBD1 (6 bases). Trimming removed 5 bases from V and 1 base from J, with 14 bases in between. The CDR3 has 15 amino acids. Germline V gene lookup returns CDR1 PRHDT and CDR2 FYEKMQ (reference sequence). The CDR3 DNA reads as TGTGCCAGCAGCACTACAGGGATGGGGAACACTGAAGCTTTCTTT. It encodes CASSTTGMGNTEAFF.

This clone showed up just once. The chain recombines TRBV3-1 (or the pseudogene TRBV3-2) with TRBJ2-5, with 11 bases that match TRBD2. Germline V gene data show CDR1 as LGHDT and CDR2 as YNNKEL (reference sequence). Trimming removed 4 bases from V and 5 bases from J; junction bases left unmatched: 15. The CDR3 consists of 18 residues. CDR3 coding DNA: TGTGCCAGCAGCCTACTAGCGGGAGCGGCTCTAGGTAGGGAGACCCAGTACTTC. This codes for CASSLLAGAALGRETQYF.

V gene TRBV7-9 combines with J gene TRBJ1-3; tentative D call: TRBD1 (5 bases). CDR1 SEHNR and CDR2 FQNEAQ come from the germline V gene (reference sequence). The CDR3 is 15 residues long. Trimming left V 0 bases short and J 1 base short, with 7 bases between. The DNA of the CDR3 is TGTGCCAGCAGCTTAGCTTCAGGGTCTGGAAACACCATATATTTT. Encoded protein: CASSLASGSGNTIYF.